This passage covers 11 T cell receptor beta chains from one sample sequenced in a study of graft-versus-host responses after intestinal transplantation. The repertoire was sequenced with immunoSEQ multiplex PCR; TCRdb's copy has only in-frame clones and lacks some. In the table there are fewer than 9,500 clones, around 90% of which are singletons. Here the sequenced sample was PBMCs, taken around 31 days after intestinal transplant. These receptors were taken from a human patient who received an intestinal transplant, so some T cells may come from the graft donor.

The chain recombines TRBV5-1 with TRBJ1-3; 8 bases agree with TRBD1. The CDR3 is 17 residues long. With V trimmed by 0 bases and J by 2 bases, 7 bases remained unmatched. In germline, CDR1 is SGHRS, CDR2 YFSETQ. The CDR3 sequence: CASSLGETGEAGNTIYF. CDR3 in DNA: TGCGCCAGCAGCTTGGGGGAGACAGGGGAGGCTGGAAACACCATATATTTT.

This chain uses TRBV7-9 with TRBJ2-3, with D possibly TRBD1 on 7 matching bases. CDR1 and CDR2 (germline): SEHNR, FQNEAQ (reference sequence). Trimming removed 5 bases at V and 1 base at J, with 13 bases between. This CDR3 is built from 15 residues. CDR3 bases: TGTGCCAGCAGCGGGGGGACAGCCCGCACAGATACGCAGTATTTT. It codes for CASSGGTARTDTQYF.

The DNA for the CDR3 is TGTGCCAGCAGCTCCGCGGACAGTTTCCTAGCCAAAAACATTCAGTACTTC. It specifies CASSSADSFLAKNIQYF. The chain combines TRBV7-9 with TRBJ2-4, with a tentative D call TRBD1 (6 bases). V lost 4 bases to trimming and J lost 0 bases, with 16 bases between them. The CDR3 has 17 residues. CDR1 is SEHNR, CDR2 FQNEAQ, per germline (reference sequence).

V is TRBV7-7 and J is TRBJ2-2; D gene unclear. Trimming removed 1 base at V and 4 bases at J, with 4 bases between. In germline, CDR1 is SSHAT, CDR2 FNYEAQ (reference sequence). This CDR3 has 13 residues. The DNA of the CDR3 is TGTGCCAGCAGCTTAGGGGGCACCGGGGAGCTGTTTTTT. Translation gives CASSLGGTGELFF.

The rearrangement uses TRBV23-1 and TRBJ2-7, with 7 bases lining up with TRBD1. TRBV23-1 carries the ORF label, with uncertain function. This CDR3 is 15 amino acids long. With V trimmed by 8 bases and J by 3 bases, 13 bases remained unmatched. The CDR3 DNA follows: TGCGCCAGCGCCCAATCGGGACAGTTAAACTACGAGCAGTACTTC. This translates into CASAQSGQLNYEQYF.

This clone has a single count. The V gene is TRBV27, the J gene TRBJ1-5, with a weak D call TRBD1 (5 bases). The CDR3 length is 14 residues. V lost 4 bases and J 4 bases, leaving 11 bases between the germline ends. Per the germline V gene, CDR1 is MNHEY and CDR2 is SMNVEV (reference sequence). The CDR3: CASSWTSQNQPQHF. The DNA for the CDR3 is TGTGCCAGCAGTTGGACATCCCAAAATCAGCCCCAGCATTTT.

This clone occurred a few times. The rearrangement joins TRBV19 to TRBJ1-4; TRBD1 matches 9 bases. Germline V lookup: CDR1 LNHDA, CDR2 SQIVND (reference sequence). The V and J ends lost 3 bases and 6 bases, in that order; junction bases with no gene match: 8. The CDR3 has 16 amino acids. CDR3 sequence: CASSIGTGSLDEKLFF. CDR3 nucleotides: TGTGCCAGTAGTATTGGGACAGGGAGTCTTGATGAAAAACTGTTTTTT.

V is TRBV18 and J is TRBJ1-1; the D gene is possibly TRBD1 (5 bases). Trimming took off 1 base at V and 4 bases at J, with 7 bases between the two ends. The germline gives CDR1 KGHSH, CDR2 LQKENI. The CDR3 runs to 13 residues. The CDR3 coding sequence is TGTGCCAGCTCACCACTCCAGGGCACTGAAGCTTTCTTT. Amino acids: CASSPLQGTEAFF.

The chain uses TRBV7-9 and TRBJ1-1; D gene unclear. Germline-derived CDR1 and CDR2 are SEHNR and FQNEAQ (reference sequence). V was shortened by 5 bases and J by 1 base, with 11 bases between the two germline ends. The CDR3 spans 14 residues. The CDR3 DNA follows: TGTGCCAGCAGCCCCCGGGTCGGGAACACTGAAGCTTTCTTT. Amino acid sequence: CASSPRVGNTEAFF. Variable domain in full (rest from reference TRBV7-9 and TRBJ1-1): DTGVSQNPRHKITKRGQNVTFRCDPISEHNRLYWYRQTLGQGPEFLTYFQNEAQLEKSRLLSDRFSAERPKGSFSTLEIQRTEQGDSAMYLCASSPRVGNTEAFFGQGTRLTVV.

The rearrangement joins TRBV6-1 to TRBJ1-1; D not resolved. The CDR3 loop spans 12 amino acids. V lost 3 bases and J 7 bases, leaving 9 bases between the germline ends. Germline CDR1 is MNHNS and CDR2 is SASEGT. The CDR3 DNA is TGTGCCAGCAGTGATGGCGCCTATGAAGCTTTCTTT. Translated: CASSDGAYEAFF.

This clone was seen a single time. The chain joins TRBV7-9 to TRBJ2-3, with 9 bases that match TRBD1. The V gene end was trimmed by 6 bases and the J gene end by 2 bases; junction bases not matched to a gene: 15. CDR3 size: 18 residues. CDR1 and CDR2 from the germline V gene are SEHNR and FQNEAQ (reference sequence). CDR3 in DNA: TGTGCCAGCAGTTCTACGGGGGCCGGACAGGGGAACACAGATACGCAGTATTTT. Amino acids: CASSSTGAGQGNTDTQYF.